The 28 T cell receptor beta chains below all came from one sample that was sequenced in a study of CD4 T cells in relation to SARS-CoV-2 and coronaviruses (dated by TCRdb to the early 2020s). CD4+ T cells from unexposed donors were collected before the COVID-19 pandemic (2011-2018). The method was the immunoSEQ multiplex PCR assay. Here the immuneACCESS table is served through TCRdb, limited to in-frame sequences with V and J called. Missing clones are a known gap in these copies; in checked studies unresolved V genes cover under half, and the rest lacks a known reason. Within this sample are about 59,000 clones, with 86% of them counted one time only. The biggest ten clones account for around 1.5% of the sample. The sample was memory CD4+ T cells from PBMCs. The cell subset or site label here, explained by the study, means: memory (non-naive) CD4+ T cells. Source of these receptors: a human donor in good health.

The genes are TRBV9 and TRBJ1-3, with unresolved D. Trimming cost V 0 bases and J 0 bases, with 7 bases left between them. The CDR3 has 15 amino acids. The germline gives CDR1 SGDLS, CDR2 YYNGEE. The DNA for the CDR3 is TGTGCCAGCAGCGTAGATCCCGACTCTGGAAACACCATATATTTT. Translated: CASSVDPDSGNTIYF.

The rearrangement joins TRBV5-4 to TRBJ2-7; 9 nucleotides line up with TRBD2. The germline CDR1 and CDR2 sequences are SGHNT and YYREEE (reference sequence). The CDR3 is 16 amino acids. V lost 1 base, J lost 1 base, and 6 bases stayed unmatched. In DNA, the CDR3 is TGTGCCAGCAGCTTGCCAGGGCTAGCGGGATCCTACGAGCAGTACTTC. Translation: CASSLPGLAGSYEQYF.

The rearrangement uses TRBV18 and TRBJ2-2; TRBD2 might be the D (5 bases). The CDR3 totals 15 residues. Germline V gene sequence: CDR1 KGHSH, CDR2 LQKENI. V shed 3 bases and J shed 1 base, with 9 bases lying between them. The DNA for the CDR3 is TGTGCCAGCTCACCGCCCGGGAAGAACACCGGGGAGCTGTTTTTT. It translates to CASSPPGKNTGELFF.

This chain links TRBV27 with TRBJ2-2; TRBD2 matches at 10 bases. The CDR3 is 16 residues long. Per germline, CDR1 MNHEY and CDR2 SMNVEV (reference sequence). The V segment lost 8 bases and the J segment 6 bases; nucleotides outside the gene matches: 12. CDR3 in amino acids: CASGSPASGSAGELFF. Written as DNA, the CDR3 is TGTGCCAGCGGTTCCCCAGCTAGCGGGAGTGCCGGGGAGCTGTTTTTT.

V usage is TRBV2 and J usage is TRBJ2-5; D possibly corresponds to TRBD1 (6 bases). V was clipped by 6 bases and J by 4 bases, with 24 bases between them. The germline CDR1 and CDR2 sequences are SNHLY and FYNNEI. The CDR3 is made up of 17 amino acids. The CDR3 DNA reads TGTGCCAGCAGGGGAAGGACAGAGTCCGTTTCCCGAGAGACCCAGTACTTC. Amino acid sequence: CASRGRTESVSRETQYF.

J is TRBJ1-2 and V is TRBV4-1, with D uncertain. This CDR3 has 20 residues. V was pared by 0 bases and J by 6 bases, with 29 bases between. Germline V lookup: CDR1 MGHRA, CDR2 YSYEKL. The CDR3 region has the DNA TGCGCCAGCAGCCAAGATTGGGGTAAGCTGATTTGGGTCCAGGTGAATGGCTACACCTTC. Residues: CASSQDWGKLIWVQVNGYTF.

This chain connects TRBV19 to TRBJ2-3; tentative D call: TRBD2 (7 bases). CDR3 length equals 15 residues. The ends were cut back, 6 bases at V and 3 bases at J, with 16 bases in the middle. Germline V CDR1 and CDR2: LNHDA, SQIVND (reference sequence). The chain's CDR3 is CASSHFRGGTDTQYF. In DNA, the CDR3 is TGTGCCAGTAGCCACTTTAGGGGGGGTACAGATACGCAGTATTTT. Supplemented by reference TRBV19 and TRBJ2-3, the full variable domain reads DGGITQSPKYLFRKEGQNVTLSCEQNLNHDAMYWYRQDPGQGLRLIYYSQIVNDFQKGDIAEGYSVSREKKESFPLTVTSAQKNPTAFYLCASSHFRGGTDTQYFGPGTRLTVL.

V usage is TRBV18 and J usage is TRBJ1-1; 10 bases are a match to TRBD1. Germline loops: CDR1 KGHSH, CDR2 LQKENI. CDR3 size: 14 residues. The ends lost 3 bases at V and 7 bases at J; junction bases unmatched: 5. The CDR3 is CASSPGQGTREAFF. In DNA, the CDR3 is TGTGCCAGCTCACCGGGACAGGGGACGCGTGAAGCTTTCTTT. Full variable domain (remainder filled in from reference TRBV18 and TRBJ1-1): NAGVMQNPRHLVRRRGQEARLRCSPMKGHSHVYWYRQLPEEGLKFMVYLQKENIIDESGMPKERFSAEFPKEGPSILRIQQVVRGDSAAYFCASSPGQGTREAFFGQGTRLTVV.

The chain couples TRBV5-1 to TRBJ2-3; 7 nucleotides agree with TRBD2. The CDR3 length is 17 residues. Germline V gene data show CDR1 as SGHRS and CDR2 as YFSETQ. Germline trimming cut 0 bases from V and 3 bases from J; bases unmatched to any gene: 10. CDR3 nucleotide sequence: TGCGCCAGCAGCTTGGAACCCAGCGGGAAGCGGACAGATACGCAGTATTTT. Translation gives CASSLEPSGKRTDTQYF. The full variable domain, completed using reference TRBV5-1 and TRBJ2-3, is KAGVTQTPRYLIKTRGQQVTLSCSPISGHRSVSWYQQTPGQGLQFLFEYFSETQRNKGNFPGRFSGRQFSNSRSEMNVSTLELGDSALYLCASSLEPSGKRTDTQYFGPGTRLTVL.

V gene TRBV27 combines with J gene TRBJ1-1; TRBD1 is a possible D gene (5 bases). Germline lookup yields CDR1 MNHEY and CDR2 SMNVEV (reference sequence). Trimming left V 0 bases short and J 9 bases short, with 17 bases between. The CDR3 is 15 amino acids. The CDR3 DNA is TGTGCCAGCAGTTTATCGGCAGGGCCGGTTTACAAAGCTTTCTTT. It translates to CASSLSAGPVYKAFF.

The V gene is TRBV9, the J gene TRBJ1-5, with D possibly matching TRBD1 (6 bases). The CDR3 consists of 14 residues. CDR1 is SGDLS, CDR2 YYNGEE, per germline. The V and J ends lost 0 bases and 5 bases respectively, with 9 bases between them. The DNA for the CDR3 is TGTGCCAGCAGCGTAGATGGGGGGCATCAGCCCCAGCATTTT. Its translation is CASSVDGGHQPQHF.

The chain is built from TRBV10-1 and TRBJ2-1, with 11 nucleotides matching TRBD2. The ends lost 1 base at V and 12 bases at J; junction bases unmatched: 14. Looked up from germline, CDR1 is WNHNN and CDR2 is SYGVQD (reference sequence). The CDR3 is 17 amino acids. This chain's CDR3 is CASSELTSGSDRIGQFF. In DNA form, the CDR3 reads TGCGCCAGCAGTGAGTTAACTAGCGGGAGCGATCGGATTGGGCAGTTCTTC.

This chain uses TRBV7-2 with TRBJ2-2, with 8 bases lining up with TRBD2. The CDR3 has 15 residues. The V gene's germline CDR1 is SGHTA and CDR2 FQGNSA. Germline trimming cut 1 base from V and 6 bases from J; bases unmatched to any gene: 4. The CDR3 DNA follows: TGTGCCAGCAGCTTAGTCCTAGCGGGCTCCGGGGAGCTGTTTTTT. Translating gives CASSLVLAGSGELFF.

As concerns this clone: An end of the junction differs from the germline gene, which may be a read error. This chain uses TRBV24-1 with TRBJ1-2, with a weak D call TRBD1 (5 bases). Germline CDR1 and CDR2: KGHDR and SFDVKD. This CDR3 is 12 amino acids long. The DNA for the CDR3 is TGTGCCACCAGTGACTCGGGACGGGCCTTTGCCTTC. It yields the protein CATSDSGRAFAF.

This rearrangement joins TRBV6-5 to TRBJ2-7, with TRBD2 as a possible D gene (5 bases). The CDR3 contains 15 residues. V shed 5 bases and J shed 1 base, with 15 bases lying between them. Germline V gene data show CDR1 as MNHEY and CDR2 as SVGAGI. CDR3 loop: CASSRRPEGSYEQYF. For the CDR3, the DNA is TGTGCCAGCAGTCGCCGACCCGAGGGATCCTACGAGCAGTACTTC.

The chain couples TRBV5-4 to TRBJ2-1; 12 bases match TRBD2. Per germline, CDR1 SGHNT and CDR2 YYREEE (reference sequence). The CDR3 runs 17 residues. The V gene end was trimmed by 4 bases and the J gene end by 9 bases; junction bases not matched to a gene: 14. In DNA, the CDR3 is TGTGCCAGCAGCCTGGGGGGGCTAGCGGGAGGGCCTGGTGAGCAGTTCTTC. It yields the protein CASSLGGLAGGPGEQFF.

Only one count was recorded for this clone. The CDR3 here is CASSPGQGANIQYF. The CDR3 DNA reads as TGTGCCAGCTCACCAGGACAGGGCGCCAACATTCAGTACTTC. The J gene is TRBJ2-4, the V gene TRBV18; 8 bases match TRBD1. V was clipped by 2 bases and J by 7 bases; unmatched bases: 4. CDR3 length: 14 amino acids. Germline assignment: CDR1 KGHSH and CDR2 LQKENI.

The V gene is TRBV20-1, the J gene TRBJ2-7, with 9 bases identical to TRBD2. The CDR3 contains 14 residues. Germline lookup yields CDR1 DFQATT and CDR2 SNEGSKA (reference sequence). V shed 5 bases and J 7 bases; nucleotides not matched to a gene: 12. The CDR3 reads CSAGALAGYLEQYF. CDR3 coding DNA: TGCAGTGCTGGTGCGCTAGCGGGGTATTTGGAGCAGTACTTC.

The chain links TRBV18 to TRBJ2-7, with D uncertain. Germline CDR1 KGHSH, CDR2 LQKENI. The germline V and J ends were trimmed by 6 bases and 1 base, with 16 bases remaining between them. The length of the CDR3 is 15 residues. CDR3 sequence: CASSLSGDRSYEQYF. For the CDR3, the DNA is TGTGCCAGCTCCCTCTCCGGCGACCGTTCCTACGAGCAGTACTTC.

The chain links TRBV18 to TRBJ2-2, with unresolved D. This CDR3 spans 17 amino acids. CDR1 KGHSH and CDR2 LQKENI come from the germline V gene. Trimming stripped 3 bases from V and 5 bases from J, with 19 bases between. CDR3 amino acids: CASSPASQAGRTGELFF. The CDR3, as DNA: TGTGCCAGCTCACCCGCTTCCCAGGCCGGACGGACCGGGGAGCTGTTTTTT.

This sequence joins TRBV11-2 and TRBJ2-3; D not certain. Germline assignment: CDR1 SGHAT and CDR2 FQNNGV. Trimming took 2 bases from V and 4 from J, leaving 7 bases between them. The CDR3 runs to 13 residues. The CDR3 loop is CASSLNAADTQYF. The CDR3, as DNA: TGTGCCAGCAGCTTAAATGCGGCAGATACGCAGTATTTT. The complete variable domain, with remaining parts taken from reference TRBV11-2 and TRBJ2-3, reads EAGVAQSPRYKIIEKRQSVAFWCNPISGHATLYWYQQILGQGPKLLIQFQNNGVVDDSQLPKDRFSAERLKGVDSTLKIQPAKLEDSAVYLCASSLNAADTQYFGPGTRLTVL.

The genes are TRBV29-1 and TRBJ2-3; either TRBD1 or TRBD2 may supply D (6 bases each). The germline V gene encodes CDR1 SQVTM and CDR2 ANQGSEA. CDR3 size: 16 residues. V shed 5 bases and J shed 0 bases, with 18 bases lying between them. The CDR3 nucleotides read TGCAGCGTTAAGGACAGCACGACTAGAAGCACAGATACGCAGTATTTT. Translation: CSVKDSTTRSTDTQYF.

The genes are TRBV21-1 and TRBJ2-7. TRBV21-1 constitutes a pseudogene. The CDR3 totals 17 residues. CDR3 in DNA: TGTGCCAGCAGCAAAGCTCCCCCTGGCTACGAGCAGTTCGAGCAGTACTTC. Translating gives CASSKAPPGYEQFEQYF.

The J gene is TRBJ1-4, the V gene TRBV20-1; D is perhaps TRBD1 (5 bases). Trimming shortened V by 3 bases and J by 8 bases, and 10 bases separated the two germline ends. This CDR3 is built from 12 residues. From germline, CDR1 is DFQATT and CDR2 SNEGSKA (reference sequence). In nucleotides, the CDR3 is TGCAGTGCTAGTGGGACTCAGGAAAAACTGTTTTTT. Translating gives CSASGTQEKLFF.

The V and J genes are TRBV6-5 and TRBJ2-1, with 9 nucleotides matching TRBD1. Trimming removed 2 bases from V and 4 bases from J; junction bases left unmatched: 6. The CDR3 covers 16 residues. From germline, CDR1 is MNHEY and CDR2 SVGAGI. CDR3 in amino acids: CASSYQQGAAYNEQFF. The CDR3 DNA reads as TGTGCCAGCAGTTACCAACAGGGGGCGGCATACAATGAGCAGTTCTTC.

This clone appeared a single time. The J gene is TRBJ1-1, the V gene TRBV19; the D is unclear. V shed 3 bases and J shed 7 bases, with 12 bases lying between them. The germline gives CDR1 LNHDA, CDR2 SQIVND (reference sequence). This CDR3 is built from 13 residues. As DNA, the CDR3 is TGTGCCAGTAGTATTCTCCTCGGGGTTGAAGCTTTCTTT. It specifies CASSILLGVEAFF.

The chain has TRBV12-3 or TRBV12-4 and TRBJ2-1; 8 nucleotides line up with TRBD2. Trimming removed 3 bases from V and 9 bases from J; junction bases left unmatched: 1. CDR3 length equals 12 residues. In nucleotides, the CDR3 is TGTGCCAGCAGTTTCGGGGGGGGTGAGCAGTTCTTC. As protein: CASSFGGGEQFF.

The chain recombines TRBV30 with TRBJ1-2, with D unresolved. Germline V gene sequence: CDR1 GTSNPN, CDR2 SVGIG (reference sequence). The CDR3 consists of 10 residues. The ends were cut back, 1 base at V and 7 bases at J, with 4 bases in the middle. The CDR3 nucleotides are TGTGCCTGGAGTGGTGGTGGCTACACCTTC. As protein: CAWSGGGYTF. The full variable domain, in which reference TRBV30 and TRBJ1-2 provide the parts outside the CDR3, is SQTIHQWPATLVQPVGSPLSLECTVEGTSNPNLYWYRQAAGRGLQLLFYSVGIGQISSEVPQNLSASRPQDRQFILSSKKLLLSDSGFYLCAWSGGGYTFGSGTRLTVV.